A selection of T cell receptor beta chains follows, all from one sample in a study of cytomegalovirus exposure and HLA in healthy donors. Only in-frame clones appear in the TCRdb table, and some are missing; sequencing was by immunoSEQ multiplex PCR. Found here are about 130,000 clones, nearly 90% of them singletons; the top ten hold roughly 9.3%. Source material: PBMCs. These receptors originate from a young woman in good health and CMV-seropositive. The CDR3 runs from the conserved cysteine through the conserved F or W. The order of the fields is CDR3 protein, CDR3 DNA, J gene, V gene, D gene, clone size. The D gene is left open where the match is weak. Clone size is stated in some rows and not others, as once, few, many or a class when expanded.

CASSSQGGTGRWYGYTF	TGTGCCAGCAGTTCCCAAGGAGGGACAGGGAGGTGGTATGGCTACACCTTC	TRBJ1-2	TRBV27	TRBD1	NA
CASSAQGGNTEAFF	TGTGCCAGCAGCGCCCAGGGGGGAAACACTGAAGCTTTCTTT	TRBJ1-1	TRBV9	TRBD1	once
CASSSGGGWETQYF	TGTGCCAGCAGCTCAGGCGGGGGCTGGGAGACCCAGTACTTC	TRBJ2-5	TRBV7-2	NA	NA
CASGTSGGLYTQYF	TGTGCCAGCGGGACTAGCGGGGGATTGTATACGCAGTATTTT	TRBJ2-3	TRBV27	TRBD2	NA
CASRPPDTPNTEAFF	TGTGCCAGCCGACCCCCCGACACTCCGAACACTGAAGCTTTCTTT	TRBJ1-1	TRBV28	NA	NA
CASSISQGSYEQYF	TGTGCCAGTAGTATCTCACAGGGCTCCTACGAGCAGTACTTC	TRBJ2-7	TRBV19	NA	NA
CASKPQGREETQYF	TGTGCCAGCAAACCACAGGGACGGGAAGAGACCCAGTACTTC	TRBJ2-5	TRBV9	NA	NA
CASSSRARSTEAFF	TGTGCCAGCAGTTCCAGGGCGAGGAGCACTGAAGCTTTCTTT	TRBJ1-1	TRBV27	NA	once
CASSGPDSNQPQHF	TGCGCCAGCAGCGGTCCAGATAGCAATCAGCCCCAGCATTTT	TRBJ1-5	TRBV4-1	NA	few
CASSENFRDNQETQYF	TGTGCCAGCAGTGAGAACTTTAGGGACAACCAAGAGACCCAGTACTTC	TRBJ2-5	TRBV2	NA	NA
CASSQDQGPGGQETQYF	TGTGCCAGCAGCCAAGATCAAGGTCCAGGGGGCCAAGAGACCCAGTACTTC	TRBJ2-5	TRBV14	TRBD1	NA
CASRRGGGINNEQFF	TGTGCCAGCAGGCGGGGCGGGGGAATTAACAATGAGCAGTTCTTC	TRBJ2-1	TRBV5-4	TRBD2	once
CASSPNLGQGTDEQYF	TGTGCCAGCAGTCCCAATTTGGGACAGGGTACCGACGAGCAGTACTTC	TRBJ2-7	TRBV28	TRBD1	NA
CASSQGATGGARGYTF	TGTGCCAGCAGCCAAGGAGCAACAGGGGGCGCCCGGGGGTACACCTTC	TRBJ1-2	TRBV4-2	TRBD1	NA
CASSKAQAGGLNEQFF	TGTGCCAGCAGCAAAGCTCAAGCGGGGGGGCTCAATGAGCAGTTCTTC	TRBJ2-1	TRBV21-1	NA	NA
CASSFVGTVLYNEQFF	TGTGCCAGCAGCTTTGTCGGGACAGTTCTCTACAATGAGCAGTTCTTC	TRBJ2-1	TRBV5-6	TRBD1	NA
CASSQEGQGARNEQFF	TGTGCCAGCAGCCAAGAAGGACAGGGGGCTCGGAATGAGCAGTTCTTC	TRBJ2-1	TRBV4-2	TRBD1	NA
CASSSPGPQHF	TGTGCCAGCAGCTCTCCGGGGCCCCAGCATTTT	TRBJ1-5	TRBV7-3	NA	NA
CASSPGTGGRTDTQYF	TGTGCCAGCAGCCCCGGGACAGGGGGTAGGACAGATACGCAGTATTTT	TRBJ2-3	TRBV9	TRBD1	NA
CALIRGASDGYTF	TGTGCCCTGATTCGGGGGGCATCGGATGGCTACACCTTC	TRBJ1-2	TRBV6-5	NA	once
CASSEGRGYNEQFF	TGTGCCAGCAGTGAAGGTAGGGGCTACAATGAGCAGTTCTTC	TRBJ2-1	TRBV6-1	NA	once
CASRLRGSSGANVLTF	TGTGCCAGCAGACTACGGGGTTCCTCTGGGGCCAACGTCCTGACTTTC	TRBJ2-6	TRBV7-9	NA	NA
CASSQRGNRGSRSQYF	TGTGCCAGCAGCCAAAGGGGGAATAGGGGCTCCCGGTCCCAGTACTTC	TRBJ2-5	TRBV27	NA	NA
CSVELEGRREQYF	TGCAGCGTTGAATTGGAGGGGAGAAGGGAGCAGTACTTC	TRBJ2-7	TRBV29-1	NA	once
CASSGLTGSYEQYF	TGCGCCAGCAGCGGGTTGACAGGTTCCTACGAGCAGTACTTC	TRBJ2-7	TRBV10-2	NA	once
CASTPAGYNEQFF	TGTGCCAGCACCCCCGCAGGTTACAATGAGCAGTTCTTC	TRBJ2-1	TRBV27	NA	once
CASSAGDGYTF	TGTGCCAGCAGTGCCGGGGATGGCTACACCTTC	TRBJ1-2	TRBV28	NA	NA
CASSLASGGPSYNEQFF	TGTGCCAGCAGCCTCGCTAGCGGGGGTCCCTCCTACAATGAGCAGTTCTTC	TRBJ2-1	TRBV28	TRBD2	NA
CASSLGLEGEETQYF	TGTGCCAGCAGCTTAGGCCTAGAGGGGGAAGAGACCCAGTACTTC	TRBJ2-5	TRBV13	NA	NA
CASSPRTGNYEQYF	TGCGCCAGCAGCCCGAGGACAGGTAACTACGAGCAGTACTTC	TRBJ2-7	TRBV5-1	TRBD1	NA
CASSVGTLDANEKLFF	TGTGCCAGCAGCGTCGGGACATTGGACGCTAATGAAAAACTGTTTTTT	TRBJ1-4	TRBV9	NA	NA
CSANRGPNYGYTF	TGCAGCGCTAACAGGGGGCCTAACTATGGCTACACCTTC	TRBJ1-2	TRBV29-1	TRBD1	NA
CASSPRLAGLGGETQYF	TGTGCCAGCTCACCAAGACTAGCGGGGCTGGGAGGAGAGACCCAGTACTTC	TRBJ2-5	TRBV18	TRBD2	NA
CASTRAGGTDTQYF	TGTGCCAGCACCCGTGCAGGGGGGACAGATACGCAGTATTTT	TRBJ2-3	TRBV6-6	NA	NA
CASTDRDGTGELFF	TGTGCCAGCACCGACCGGGATGGGACCGGGGAGCTGTTTTTT	TRBJ2-2	TRBV6-1	NA	NA
CASSPQGGLVYNEQFF	TGTGCCAGCAGCCCACAAGGCGGACTAGTTTACAATGAGCAGTTCTTC	TRBJ2-1	TRBV4-2	TRBD2	NA
CAWSRGWEGTEAFF	TGTGCCTGGAGCCGGGGTTGGGAGGGCACTGAAGCTTTCTTT	TRBJ1-1	TRBV30	NA	NA
CASSPPWGVSTEAFF	TGTGCCAGCAGCCCACCTTGGGGGGTTAGCACTGAAGCTTTCTTT	TRBJ1-1	TRBV6-5	NA	NA
CASSPGTANTGELFF	TGTGCCAGCAGCCCCGGGACAGCGAACACCGGGGAGCTGTTTTTT	TRBJ2-2	TRBV7-6	TRBD1	NA
CASSLPVGQGPNEQFF	TGTGCCAGCAGTTTGCCGGTTGGACAGGGCCCGAATGAGCAGTTCTTC	TRBJ2-1	TRBV2	TRBD1	NA
CASSPRDRLQYF	TGTGCCAGCAGTCCCCGGGACAGACTGCAGTACTTC	TRBJ2-7	TRBV27	TRBD1	NA
CASSSRQGIQPQHF	TGTGCCAGCAGTTCCAGACAGGGCATTCAGCCCCAGCATTTT	TRBJ1-5	TRBV6-5	TRBD1	NA
CASSDPHRGRENEQFF	TGTGCCAGCAGCGACCCTCACAGGGGTAGGGAGAATGAGCAGTTCTTC	TRBJ2-1	TRBV7-2	TRBD1	NA
CASSQDARARASGELFF	TGCGCCAGCAGCCAAGATGCCAGGGCGAGAGCATCCGGGGAGCTGTTTTTT	TRBJ2-2	TRBV4-3	NA	NA
CAISDQGVVQPQHF	TGTGCCATCAGTGACCAGGGGGTTGTTCAGCCCCAGCATTTT	TRBJ1-5	TRBV10-3	TRBD1	NA
CATRGPNQPQHF	TGTGCCACCAGGGGCCCCAATCAGCCCCAGCATTTT	TRBJ1-5	TRBV6-5	NA	NA
CAKSQPLNRDRGEANYGYTF	TGTGCCAAATCCCAGCCCTTAAACCGGGACAGGGGAGAAGCTAACTATGGCTACACCTTC	TRBJ1-2	TRBV2	TRBD1	NA
CASSPPGDLNQPQHF	TGTGCCAGCAGCCCACCCGGGGATCTCAATCAGCCCCAGCATTTT	TRBJ1-5	TRBV7-9	NA	NA
CASSFSSYNEQFF	TGTGCCAGTTCCTTTTCTTCCTACAATGAGCAGTTCTTC	TRBJ2-1	TRBV19	NA	NA
CASSWGPQGSYEQYF	TGTGCCAGCAGCTGGGGGCCCCAGGGGTCCTACGAGCAGTACTTC	TRBJ2-7	TRBV11-2	NA	NA
CASSLVRSYEQYF	TGCGCCAGCAGCTTGGTCAGATCCTACGAGCAGTACTTC	TRBJ2-7	TRBV5-1	NA	NA
CASSEAQVNEKLFF	TGTGCCAGCAGTGAAGCACAGGTTAATGAAAAACTGTTTTTT	TRBJ1-4	TRBV6-1	NA	NA
CAPRGGVSYEQYF	TGTGCCCCCCGGGGGGGCGTCTCCTACGAGCAGTACTTC	TRBJ2-7	TRBV19	TRBD2	NA
CASARTSGDVDEQFF	TGTGCCAGCGCAAGGACTAGCGGGGATGTTGATGAGCAGTTCTTC	TRBJ2-1	TRBV6-1	TRBD2	NA